This T cell receptor beta chain originates from a study of T cells in Graves' hyperthyroidism and ophthalmopathy. Study at large: Staff took peripheral blood when the initial diagnosis was made, before any treatment began. Study findings and constraints: Researchers found most expanded thyroid clonotypes above 0.001 in blood as well.

Using RNA transcripts as the source, TCR beta CDR3 regions were amplified. The HTBI primer set was used in a first-round RT-PCR of the TCR CDR3. One entry per CDR3 protein, called by TCRdb with MiXCR from the multiplex PCR reads. The sample carries about 350,000 distinct CDR3 sequences, around a sixth recorded once. Ophthalmopathy patients had Clinical Activity Score at least 3, NOSPECS grade at least 4, duration under 3 months. Many counts were recorded for this clonotype. Antigen unknown. Sequencing was carried out using blood. The TCR originated in a woman between 40 and 50 years old with Graves' ophthalmopathy.

CDR3 nucleotide sequence: TGCAGTGCCCGAGGGGGGGGTGGGAAAAATGAGGCCAAAAACATTCAGTACTTC. Translated: CSARGGGGKNEAKNIQYF. This chain joins TRBV20-1 and TRBJ2-4; tentatively, D is TRBD2 (7 bases). The CDR3 is 18 residues long. Trimming took off 6 bases at V and 1 base at J, with 25 bases between the two ends. CDR1 and CDR2 (germline): DFQATT, SNEGSKA (reference sequence).